The entry that follows covers one T cell receptor beta chain sequence. The antigen is unknown. The germline gives CDR1 SQVTM, CDR2 ANQGSEA. The CDR3 length is 14 residues. V gave up 6 bases and J gave up 1 base, with 13 bases separating them. TCRdb passed the RT-PCR reads through MiXCR, listing each CDR3 protein once. Of 550,000 to 600,000 distinct CDR3 sequences listed, 12% were seen once; the top ten hold more than 8.5%. The record originates from a study of response to subunit inactivated influenza vaccine. The study, taken as a whole, reports: Researchers suggested that each seasonal influenza vaccination recruits few new T cells.

This chain uses TRBV29-1 with TRBJ2-1; possibly TRBD1 for D (6 bases). The sequence derives from a man aged 45-65 years who received an inactivated influenza vaccine. Sequenced material: PBMCs from blood, taken on the day of vaccination. CDR3 amino acids: CSVRTAFSYNEQFF. The CDR3 nucleotides read TGCAGCGTCCGGACAGCGTTTTCCTACAATGAGCAGTTCTTC.